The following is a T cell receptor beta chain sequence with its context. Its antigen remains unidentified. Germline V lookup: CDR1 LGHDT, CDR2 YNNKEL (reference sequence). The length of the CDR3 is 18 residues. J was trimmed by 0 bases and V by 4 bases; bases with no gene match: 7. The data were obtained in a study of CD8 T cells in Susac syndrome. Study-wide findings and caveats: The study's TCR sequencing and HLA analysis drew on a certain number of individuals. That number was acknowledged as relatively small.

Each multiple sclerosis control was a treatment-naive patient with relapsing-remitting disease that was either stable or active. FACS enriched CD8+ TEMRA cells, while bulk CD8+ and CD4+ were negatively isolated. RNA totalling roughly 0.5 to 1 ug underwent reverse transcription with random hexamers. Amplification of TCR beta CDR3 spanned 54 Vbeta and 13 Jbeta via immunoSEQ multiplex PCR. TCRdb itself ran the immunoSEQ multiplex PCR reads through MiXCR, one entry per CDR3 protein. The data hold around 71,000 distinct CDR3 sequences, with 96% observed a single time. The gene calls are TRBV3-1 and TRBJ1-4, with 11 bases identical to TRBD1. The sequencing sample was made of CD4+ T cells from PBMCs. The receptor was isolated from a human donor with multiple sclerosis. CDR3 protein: CASSRTDRGLATNEKLFF. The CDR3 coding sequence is TGTGCCAGCAGCCGAACGGACAGGGGGCTTGCAACTAATGAAAAACTGTTTTTT.